These T cell receptor beta chains were read from a single sample in a study of blood T cell repertoires in COVID-19. The assay was immunoSEQ multiplex PCR, and TCRdb's table has in-frame clones only and misses some. The sample lists around 19,000 clones, around 89% occurring once. The sequenced sample consisted of peripheral blood. The receptors originated from a human donor in a cohort sampled during active COVID-19. Each CDR3 is given with its conserved first and last residue. The order of the fields is clone size, J gene, V gene, D gene, CDR3 DNA, CDR3 protein. The D gene is left open where the match is weak. Only some rows state a clone size, as once, few, many or a class for expanded clones.

.,TRBJ1-6,TRBV6-5,.,TGTGCCAGCAGGGCACAGGGAATTAATTCACCCCTCCACTTT,CASRAQGINSPLHF
.,TRBJ2-7,TRBV27,TRBD1,TGTGCCAGCAGTCCCCTGGACAGGGTCTACGAGCAGTACTTC,CASSPLDRVYEQYF
few,TRBJ2-4,TRBV29-1,.,TGCAGCGTTACCCGACAGCCTAAAAACATTCAGTACTTC,CSVTRQPKNIQYF
.,TRBJ1-2,TRBV4-1,.,TGCGCCAGCAGCCAAGATCGGGTGCACCCGCCCTATGGCTACACCTTC,CASSQDRVHPPYGYTF
.,TRBJ1-1,TRBV19,.,TGTGCCAGTAGGCTACAGAAAGCGAACACTGAAGCTTTCTTT,CASRLQKANTEAFF
.,TRBJ2-2,TRBV5-1,.,TGCGCCAGCAGCTCCCGAGCCGGAGCGAACACCGGGGAGCTGTTTTTT,CASSSRAGANTGELFF
.,TRBJ1-5,TRBV28,.,TGTGCCAGCAGCCAGGTAGAACCCCAGCATTTT,CASSQVEPQHF
.,TRBJ2-1,TRBV30,.,TGTGCCTGGGCCCAAGGGGCCTACAATGAGCAGTTCTTC,CAWAQGAYNEQFF
once,TRBJ2-7,TRBV28,TRBD1,TGTGCCAGCAGTCGACAGGGGGTCTCCTACGAGCAGTACTTC,CASSRQGVSYEQYF
.,TRBJ2-5,TRBV21-1,.,TGTGCCAGAGTTAACAGGGGGGCAACCTACCAAGAGACCCAGTACTTC,CARVNRGATYQETQYF
.,TRBJ2-7,TRBV30,.,TGTGCCTGGAGCCCTGAAGCGGGCTACGAGCAGTACTTC,CAWSPEAGYEQYF
.,TRBJ1-1,TRBV7-9,.,TGTGCCAGCAGCAGCAGGGTTACCCGTTTGAACACTGAAGCTTTCTTT,CASSSRVTRLNTEAFF
once,TRBJ2-7,TRBV6-5,.,TGTGCCAGCAGTTACCTGGACTCCTCCTACGAGCAGTACTTC,CASSYLDSSYEQYF
.,TRBJ1-5,TRBV30,.,TGTGCCTGGAGCGGTAAAGGGGGATTCGATCAGCCCCAGCATTTT,CAWSGKGGFDQPQHF
.,TRBJ1-2,TRBV19,.,TGTGCCAGTAGTCCCCGAGTCGGGGGGTCCTATGGCTACACCTTC,CASSPRVGGSYGYTF
few,TRBJ1-5,TRBV21-1,.,TGTGCCAGCAGCAAAGCATCACAGGGGGCCGATCATCAGCCCCAGCATTTT,CASSKASQGADHQPQHF
.,TRBJ2-1,TRBV12-5,TRBD1,TGTGCTAGTGGCAGACAGGGGTTTTACAATGAGCAGTTCTTC,CASGRQGFYNEQFF
few,TRBJ2-1,TRBV7-9,.,TGTGCCAGCAGCTTGCTAGGACAAGGGAATGAGCAGTTCTTC,CASSLLGQGNEQFF
.,TRBJ1-1,TRBV6-5,TRBD1,TGTGCCAGCAGTTCGGGACAGGGTAGGTACACTGAAGCTTTCTTT,CASSSGQGRYTEAFF
.,TRBJ1-2,TRBV7-9,TRBD1,TGTGCCAGCAGCGACAGGGGAACTAACTATGGCTACACCTTC,CASSDRGTNYGYTF
.,TRBJ1-1,TRBV7-8,TRBD1,TGTGCCAGCAGCTTCGGGACAGGGTACGTTGAAGCTTTCTTT,CASSFGTGYVEAFF
.,TRBJ1-5,TRBV6-5,TRBD1,TGTGCCAGCGGCGGACAGGGAAATCAGCCCCAGCATTTT,CASGGQGNQPQHF
.,TRBJ2-1,TRBV19,TRBD2,TGTGCCAGTAGTAGAACTAGCGGGAGAGGGGCCAATGAGCAGTTCTTC,CASSRTSGRGANEQFF
.,TRBJ1-1,TRBV19,.,TGTGCCAGTAGTATCTATCCAGGTGCGAGCACTGAAGCTTTCTTT,CASSIYPGASTEAFF
.,TRBJ1-4,TRBV6-6,.,TGTGCCAGCAGTTTCCCTACAGGTCTTAATGAAAAACTGTTTTTT,CASSFPTGLNEKLFF
.,TRBJ2-7,TRBV10-3,TRBD2,TGTGCCGGGGCGGGGGGGCGCGGGATGAGCGAGCAGTACTTC,CAGAGGRGMSEQYF
.,TRBJ2-7,TRBV20-1,.,TGCAGTGCTAGAGACCGGGAAACCCAGTACTTC,CSARDRETQYF
.,TRBJ1-2,TRBV7-2,TRBD1,TGTGCCAGCAGCTGGGGGAGGGGACAGGTGCATCATGGCTACACCTTC,CASSWGRGQVHHGYTF
.,TRBJ1-2,TRBV19,.,TGTGCCAGTAGACCAGGGGTAGGCTATGGCTACACCTTC,CASRPGVGYGYTF
.,TRBJ1-1,TRBV11-3,.,TGTGCCAGCAGCACTGACAGGAGGAACACTGAAGCTTTCTTT,CASSTDRRNTEAFF
once,TRBJ2-7,TRBV5-6,TRBD1,TGTGCCAGCAGCTCGACAGGGGTGCTCTACGAGCAGTACTTC,CASSSTGVLYEQYF
few,TRBJ1-1,TRBV6-5,TRBD1,TGTGCCAGCACCTTAAGGACAGGCATGAACACTGAAGCTTTCTTT,CASTLRTGMNTEAFF
.,TRBJ1-5,TRBV3-1/TRBV3-2,.,TGTGCCAGCAGCCAAGGGGTGGCCCCGCGGCCCAATCAGCCCCAGCATTTT,CASSQGVAPRPNQPQHF
.,TRBJ2-1,TRBV7-3,.,TGTGCCAGCAGCCTCCGGGGCTCCTACAATGAGCAGTTCTTC,CASSLRGSYNEQFF
.,TRBJ2-1,TRBV23-1,TRBD2,TGCGCCAGCAGTCAAGGGGAGGGGAGCTCCTACAATGAGCAGTTCTTC,CASSQGEGSSYNEQFF
.,TRBJ2-7,TRBV27,.,TGTGCCAGCAGTTTAAACAGGGCAGCCTACGAGCAGTACTTC,CASSLNRAAYEQYF
.,TRBJ2-7,TRBV19,TRBD1,TGTGCCAGTAGCACCGGGACAGGGAGCTACGAGCAGTACTTC,CASSTGTGSYEQYF